This T cell receptor beta chain emerged from a study of blood T cell repertoires in COVID-19. As for the study in general: Sites in the United States, Italy and Spain provided acute and convalescent COVID-19 samples. T cells, B-cell-depleted T cells, or PBMCs provided the cDNA or gDNA that served as material.

The CDR3 covers 16 residues. CDR1 and CDR2 (germline): LNHDA, SQIVND (reference sequence). The J segment lost 4 bases and the V segment lost 4 bases, leaving 12 bases of the junction unmatched. TCRdb's table, derived via immunoSEQ multiplex PCR, lists solely in-frame clones and lacks some. The data show 40,000 or so clones, with approximately 83% seen just once and more than 4.5% held by the top ten. The V and J genes are TRBV19 and TRBJ1-1; 7 nucleotides line up with TRBD1. Sequenced sample: peripheral blood. The receptor's source is a man in his forties or fifties with active COVID-19. CDR3 nucleotide sequence: TGTGCCAGTAGTACGCGGACAGGTAGGAGCGCCACTGAAGCTTTCTTT. Translating gives CASSTRTGRSATEAFF.